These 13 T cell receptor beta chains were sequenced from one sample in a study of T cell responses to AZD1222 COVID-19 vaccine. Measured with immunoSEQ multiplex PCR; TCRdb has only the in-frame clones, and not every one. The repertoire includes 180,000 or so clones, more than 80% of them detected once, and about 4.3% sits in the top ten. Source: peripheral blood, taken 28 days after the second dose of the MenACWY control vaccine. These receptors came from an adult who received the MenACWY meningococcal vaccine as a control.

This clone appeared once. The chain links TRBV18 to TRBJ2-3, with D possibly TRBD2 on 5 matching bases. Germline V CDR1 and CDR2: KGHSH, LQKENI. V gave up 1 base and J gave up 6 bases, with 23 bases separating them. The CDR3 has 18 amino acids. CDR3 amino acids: CASSPLIGEPLTTDTQYF. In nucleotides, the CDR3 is TGTGCCAGCTCACCACTTATTGGGGAGCCCCTCACAACGGATACGCAGTATTTT.

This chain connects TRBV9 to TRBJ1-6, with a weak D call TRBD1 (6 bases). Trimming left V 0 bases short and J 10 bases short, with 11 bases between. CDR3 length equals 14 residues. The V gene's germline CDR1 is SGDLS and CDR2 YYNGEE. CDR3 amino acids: CASSVGQEGSPLHF. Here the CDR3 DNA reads TGTGCCAGCAGCGTAGGACAGGAGGGCTCACCCCTCCACTTT.

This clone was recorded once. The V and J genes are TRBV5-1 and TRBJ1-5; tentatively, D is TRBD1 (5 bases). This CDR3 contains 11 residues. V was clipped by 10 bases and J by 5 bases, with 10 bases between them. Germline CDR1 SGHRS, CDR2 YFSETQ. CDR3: CAATGDQPQHF. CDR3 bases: TGCGCCGCCACGGGGGATCAGCCCCAGCATTTT.

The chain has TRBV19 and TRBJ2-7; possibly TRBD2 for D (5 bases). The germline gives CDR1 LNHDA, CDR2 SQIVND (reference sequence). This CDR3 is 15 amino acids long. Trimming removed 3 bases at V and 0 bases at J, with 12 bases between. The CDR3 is CASSIGSDSSYEQYF. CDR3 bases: TGTGCCAGTAGTATTGGTAGCGACTCCTCCTACGAGCAGTACTTC.

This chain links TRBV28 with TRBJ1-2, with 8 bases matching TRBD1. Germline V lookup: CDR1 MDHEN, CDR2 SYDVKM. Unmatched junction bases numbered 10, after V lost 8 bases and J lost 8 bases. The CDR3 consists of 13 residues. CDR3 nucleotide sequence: TGTGCCAGCGGCGCTCGGACAGGGACGGGCTACACCTTC. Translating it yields CASGARTGTGYTF.

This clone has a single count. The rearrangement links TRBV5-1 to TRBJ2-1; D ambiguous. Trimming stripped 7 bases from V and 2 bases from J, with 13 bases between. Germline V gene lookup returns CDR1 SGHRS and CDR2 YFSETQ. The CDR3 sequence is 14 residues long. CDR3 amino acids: CASYPSPPYNEQFF. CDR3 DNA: TGCGCCAGCTATCCTAGTCCTCCCTACAATGAGCAGTTCTTC.

The DNA for the CDR3 is TGTGCCAGTAGTATAGATGCGGTCTCTGGAAACACCATATATTTT. Its protein is CASSIDAVSGNTIYF. This chain uses TRBV19 with TRBJ1-3; D uncertain. The germline V and J ends were trimmed by 0 bases and 0 bases, with 6 bases remaining between them. Looked up from germline, CDR1 is LNHDA and CDR2 is SQIVND (reference sequence). The CDR3 sequence is 15 residues long.

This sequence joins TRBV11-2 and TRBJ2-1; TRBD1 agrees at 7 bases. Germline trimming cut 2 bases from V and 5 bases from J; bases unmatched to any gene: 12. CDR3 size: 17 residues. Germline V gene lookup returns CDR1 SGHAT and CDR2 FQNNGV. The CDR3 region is CASSLQPGQPLDNEQFF. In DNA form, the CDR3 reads TGTGCCAGCAGCTTACAACCGGGACAGCCTTTAGACAATGAGCAGTTCTTC.

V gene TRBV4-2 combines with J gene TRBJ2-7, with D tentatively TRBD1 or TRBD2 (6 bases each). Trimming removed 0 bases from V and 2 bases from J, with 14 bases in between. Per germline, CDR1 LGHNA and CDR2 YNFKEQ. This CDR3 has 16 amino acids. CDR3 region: CASSQEGGTYPYEQYF. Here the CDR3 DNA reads TGTGCCAGCAGCCAAGAAGGGGGGACATACCCCTACGAGCAGTACTTC.

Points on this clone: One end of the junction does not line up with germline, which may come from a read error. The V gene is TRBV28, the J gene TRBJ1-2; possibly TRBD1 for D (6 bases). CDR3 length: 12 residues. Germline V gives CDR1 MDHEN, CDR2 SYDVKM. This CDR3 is CARRGPNYGYTF. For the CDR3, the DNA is TGTGCCCGCAGGGGACCTAACTATGGCTACACCTTC.

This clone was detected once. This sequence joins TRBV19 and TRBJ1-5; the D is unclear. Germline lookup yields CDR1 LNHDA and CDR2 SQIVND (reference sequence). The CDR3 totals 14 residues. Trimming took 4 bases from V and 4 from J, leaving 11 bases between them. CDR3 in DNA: TGTGCCAGTAGTAGGAGGGAACGGAATCAGCCCCAGCATTTT. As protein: CASSRRERNQPQHF.

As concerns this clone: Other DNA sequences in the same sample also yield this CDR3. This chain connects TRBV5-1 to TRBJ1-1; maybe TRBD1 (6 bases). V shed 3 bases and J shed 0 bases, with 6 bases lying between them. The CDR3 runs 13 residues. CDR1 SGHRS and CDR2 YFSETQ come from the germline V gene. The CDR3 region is CASSSGVNTEAFF. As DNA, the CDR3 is TGCGCCAGCAGCTCAGGGGTGAACACTGAAGCTTTCTTT.

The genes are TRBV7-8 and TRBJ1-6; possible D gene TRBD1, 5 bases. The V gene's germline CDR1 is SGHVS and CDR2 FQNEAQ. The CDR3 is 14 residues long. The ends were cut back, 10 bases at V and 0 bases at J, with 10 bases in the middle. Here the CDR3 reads CATRQSSYNSPLHF. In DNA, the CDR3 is TGTGCCACCAGACAGAGCTCCTATAATTCACCCCTCCACTTT. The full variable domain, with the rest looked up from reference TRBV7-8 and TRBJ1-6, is GAGVSQSPRYKVAKRGQDVALRCDPISGHVSLFWYQQALGQGPEFLTYFQNEAQLDKSGLPSDRFFAERPEGSVSTLKIQRTQQEDSAVYLCATRQSSYNSPLHFGNGTRLTVT.